Relative to its sample, the clone carrying this T cell receptor beta chain is medium-sized (0.01 to 0.1%). What it binds is unknown. The sample is drawn from a study of naive and memory T cell subsets. Germline CDR1 and CDR2: MNHNS and SASEGT. This CDR3 has 15 amino acids. V dropped 1 base and J dropped 6; count of bases not matched to a gene: 4. The beta constant-region primer was an equimolar mix of two oligonucleotides covering TRBC1 and TRBC2. The ligated cDNA underwent four PCR rounds using SP2 and nested alpha and beta constant-region primers. MiXCR, applied by TCRdb to the UMI-ligation and nested PCR reads, yields one record per CDR3 protein. The sample consists of some 31,000 distinct CDR3 sequences, around 20% of them appearing once. Points from the study as a whole: Activation and differentiation may alter RNA-based TCR counts.

Sequencing input: effector memory CD4+ T cells from blood. Specified subset: effector memory, CD45RA- CD27-. This chain joins TRBV6-1 and TRBJ1-5, with TRBD1 matching over 9 bases. This receptor was taken from a human donor in good health. The CDR3 coding sequence is TGTGCCAGCAGTGAAGTGGGGACAGGGATTCAGCCCCAGCATTTT. It encodes CASSEVGTGIQPQHF.